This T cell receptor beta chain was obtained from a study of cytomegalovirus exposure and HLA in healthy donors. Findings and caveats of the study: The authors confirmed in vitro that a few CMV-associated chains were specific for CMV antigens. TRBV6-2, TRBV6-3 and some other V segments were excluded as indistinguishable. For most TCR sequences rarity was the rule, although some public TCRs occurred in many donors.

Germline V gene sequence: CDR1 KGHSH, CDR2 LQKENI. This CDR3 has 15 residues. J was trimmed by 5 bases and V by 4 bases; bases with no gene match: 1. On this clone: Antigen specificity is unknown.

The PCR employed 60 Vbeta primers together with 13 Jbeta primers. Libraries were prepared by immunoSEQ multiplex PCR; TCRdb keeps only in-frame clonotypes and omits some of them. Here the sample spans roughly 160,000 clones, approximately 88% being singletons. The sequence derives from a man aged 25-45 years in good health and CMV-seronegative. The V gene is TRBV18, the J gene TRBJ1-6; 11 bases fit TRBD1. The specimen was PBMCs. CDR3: CASSRGQGDNSPLHF. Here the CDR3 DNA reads TGTGCCAGCTCACGGGGACAGGGGGATAATTCACCCCTCCACTTT.